The T cell receptor beta chain under discussion was sequenced for a study of lymphopenia after photon versus proton radiotherapy. Study observations and caveats: Survival link was tested only in deceased patients; proton benefit remains a possibility. Post-nadir diversity loss with photons came from oligoclonal expansion, particularly CD8+ Temra cells. A bigger post-nadir fall in TCR diversity correlated inversely with survival time in deceased patients.

This clone was picked up one time. Antigen: not known. Germline-derived CDR1 and CDR2 are WNHNN and SYGVQD (reference sequence). V gave up 10 bases and J gave up 1 base, with 19 bases separating them. The CDR3 has 16 residues. Sequencing was performed with immunoSEQ multiplex PCR; in TCRdb, only in-frame clones are kept and a portion is missing. The sample has 60,000 or so clones; about nine tenths are singletons. The chain links TRBV10-1 to TRBJ2-2; D is tentatively TRBD1 or TRBD2 (6 bases each). The sequencing used peripheral blood, collected from a patient treated with proton-based radiotherapy. The source is a man older than 75 with esophageal cancer. CDR3 region: CATLGWGAENTGELFF. Here the CDR3 DNA reads TGCGCCACCTTGGGGTGGGGGGCCGAGAACACCGGGGAGCTGTTTTTT.